This T cell receptor (beta chain) was obtained from a study of CXCR3-negative and CXCR3-positive naive CD8 T cells. Overall study findings and caveats: In both naive subsets diversity was comparably high, whereas memory CD8+ cells showed much lower diversity. CXCR3 expression partially decreased after cryopreservation; most assays used fresh PBMCs. Hydrophobicity of TRB CDR3s was greater in CXCR3-positive naive cells than in CXCR3-negative naive cells.

About this clonotype itself: The antigen is not known.

The study made its TRB cDNA libraries by 5' RACE, adding UMI labels. TCRdb reworked the 5' RACE reads into one entry per CDR3 protein, no DNA. Here the sample table reports more than 80,000 distinct CDR3 sequences. The germline gives CDR1 DFQATT, CDR2 SNEGSKA (reference sequence). The CDR3 is made up of 13 amino acids. This TCR derives from a human donor in good health. Some clones in this sample may be carry-over from other donors' samples. The rearrangement uses TRBV20-1 and TRBJ1-2; checking the TCRdb D call of TRBD1 is not possible without DNA. Sequencing was done on a sample of naive CXCR3+ CD8+ T cells from blood. Subset indicated: CD45RO-CCR7+CD27+CD95- naive CD8+ T cells expressing CXCR3 (TNR3+). CDR3 sequence reads: CSARDEGWHGYTF.